These 21 T cell receptor beta chains share one sample of origin, sequenced in a study of post-analysis software for immune sequencing data (dated by TCRdb to 2013 to 2016). The time point label of this sample denotes: second blood draw from one MS patient after hematopoietic stem cell transplantation. The method behind the library was PCR. TCRdb names Illumina HiSeq 2500 as the instrument used. Unique molecular identifiers were incorporated into TCR beta cDNA libraries to reduce PCR and sequencing biases. The raw public data were reprocessed by TCRdb itself: fastp quality trimming at Q25, MiXCR clonotype calling, in-frame beta chains only. All rows with the same CDR3 protein become a single entry with the most common DNA and genes. The sample contains around 160,000 distinct CDR3 sequences, roughly 40% of them found a single time. The ten largest clonotypes hold under 30% of the sample. Material: blood, obtained after autologous hematopoietic stem cell transplantation. These receptors were collected from a girl under 18 with multiple sclerosis. Donor details come from another sample of the same person, matched by shared clones.

The chain carries TRBV25-1 and TRBJ2-1, with TRBD2 matching 9 bases. The CDR3 runs to 13 residues. V dropped 2 bases and J dropped 13; count of bases not matched to a gene: 6. CDR1 and CDR2 from the germline V gene are MGHDK and SYGVNS. The CDR3 is CASSEILAGRQFF. The CDR3 DNA follows: TGTGCCAGCAGTGAAATCCTAGCGGGAAGACAGTTCTTC.

This clonotype was observed many times. The chain carries TRBV4-3 and TRBJ2-7; 9 bases fit TRBD1. Germline V gives CDR1 LGHNA, CDR2 YSLEER. There are 15 residues in the CDR3. The V segment lost 2 bases and the J segment 4 bases; nucleotides outside the gene matches: 6. CDR3 sequence reads: CASSQITGGAYEQYF. The CDR3 DNA reads TGCGCCAGCAGCCAAATTACAGGGGGCGCGTACGAGCAGTACTTC.

The chain links TRBV12-3 or TRBV12-4 to TRBJ1-5, with no clear D. CDR3 length: 17 residues. V was cut by 4 bases and J by 3 bases, with 19 bases left in between. CDR3 sequence: CASSSWVTDRNNQPQHF. The CDR3 DNA sequence: TGTGCCAGCAGTTCCTGGGTTACAGATAGAAACAATCAGCCCCAGCATTTT.

This rearrangement joins TRBV4-3 to TRBJ2-1, with a tentative D call TRBD1 (5 bases). Germline V CDR1 and CDR2: LGHNA, YSLEER. Trimming left V 4 bases short and J 2 bases short, with 15 bases between. The CDR3 has 16 amino acids. CDR3 nucleotide sequence: TGCGCCAGCAGCCGACTTCTCCCAGGGCCCTACAATGAGCAGTTCTTC. This encodes CASSRLLPGPYNEQFF.

This chain uses TRBV5-1 with TRBJ2-2, with D possibly called TRBD1 or TRBD2 (5 bases each). From germline, CDR1 is SGHRS and CDR2 YFSETQ. The CDR3 has 13 residues. V was shortened by 7 bases and J by 1 base, with 8 bases between the two germline ends. The CDR3 coding sequence is TGCGCCAGCCGGGACGGGAACACCGGGGAGCTGTTTTTT. Protein: CASRDGNTGELFF.

V is TRBV7-3 and J is TRBJ2-7; 12 nucleotides match TRBD2. V was clipped by 4 bases and J by 2 bases; unmatched bases: 6. In germline, CDR1 is SGHTA, CDR2 FQGTGA. There are 16 residues in the CDR3. CDR3 DNA: TGTGCCAGCAGCTACCCAGGACTAGCGGGACCCTACGAGCAGTACTTC. Translating it yields CASSYPGLAGPYEQYF.

This clonotype appeared a single time. This chain connects TRBV6-2 or TRBV6-3 to TRBJ2-1; D gene unclear. V was trimmed by 3 bases and J by 8 bases, leaving 5 bases between them. This CDR3 comprises 11 residues. The germline gives CDR1 MNHEY, CDR2 SVGEGT. CDR3 loop: CASSYADEQFF. The CDR3 DNA follows: TGTGCCAGCAGTTATGCCGATGAGCAGTTCTTC.

This clonotype was seen a few times. CDR3 sequence reads: CASSQVESAGGDYEQYF. Written as DNA, the CDR3 is TGCGCCAGCAGCCAAGTAGAGTCAGCGGGAGGGGACTACGAGCAGTACTTC. The chain recombines TRBV4-1 with TRBJ2-7; 10 positions agree with TRBD2. Trimming removed 1 base from V and 3 bases from J; junction bases left unmatched: 9. The CDR3 loop spans 17 amino acids. The V gene's germline CDR1 is MGHRA and CDR2 YSYEKL.

The chain employs TRBV7-9 and TRBJ2-1; D is uncertain. With 1 base removed from V and 2 bases from J, the gap between germline ends came to 12 bases. The germline CDR1 and CDR2 sequences are SEHNR and FQNEAQ (reference sequence). The CDR3 spans 16 residues. The CDR3 reads CASSLVGARAYNEQFF. The CDR3 DNA reads as TGTGCCAGCAGCTTAGTTGGCGCGAGAGCCTACAATGAGCAGTTCTTC.

This clonotype was seen ten or more times. The chain carries TRBV3-1 and TRBJ2-7, with 11 bases aligning to TRBD2. The CDR3 sequence is 17 residues long. Losses at the gene ends were 6 bases for V and 1 base for J; bases not matched to a gene: 11. Germline CDR1 and CDR2: LGHDT and YNNKEL (reference sequence). The CDR3 bases are TGTGCCAGCAGTCTCAAGGCTAGCGGGAGGAAATCCTACGAGCAGTACTTC. This gives the protein CASSLKASGRKSYEQYF.

The gene calls are TRBV12-3 or TRBV12-4 and TRBJ1-2; D may be TRBD1 (5 bases). The CDR3 consists of 15 residues. V lost 5 bases to trimming and J lost 7 bases, with 20 bases between them. The CDR3 bases are TGTGCCAGCAGTCAAGGCACCGGGGACTTCTCTGGCTACACCTTC. This sequence encodes CASSQGTGDFSGYTF.

A remark on this clonotype: This is likely a read error, given that the CDR3 carries no conserved phenylalanine or tryptophan at its end. The chain is built from TRBV12-3 or TRBV12-4 and TRBJ2-3; a possible D gene is TRBD2 (6 bases). Trimming took 6 bases from V and 0 from J, leaving 13 bases between them. The CDR3 runs to 15 residues. CDR3: CASRRLEPSTDTQYS. DNA of the CDR3: TGTGCCAGCAGGCGACTAGAGCCGAGCACAGATACGCAGTATTCT.

The chain joins TRBV5-1 to TRBJ2-1, with unresolved D. The CDR3 contains 11 residues. In germline, CDR1 is SGHRS, CDR2 YFSETQ. The V end was cut by 5 bases, the J end by 7 bases, with 7 bases between. The CDR3 coding sequence is TGCGCCAGCAGAGAGGATAATGAGCAGTTCTTC. This translates into CASREDNEQFF.

This chain joins TRBV5-1 and TRBJ2-1; tentative D call: TRBD2 (6 bases). The V end lost 0 bases, the J end lost 9 bases, and 10 bases lay between the germline ends. CDR3 size: 13 residues. Germline-derived CDR1 and CDR2 are SGHRS and YFSETQ. The CDR3 loop reads CASSLDAGSEQFF. CDR3 bases: TGCGCCAGCAGCTTGGATGCGGGAAGTGAGCAGTTCTTC.

Here the CDR3 DNA reads TGTGCCAGCAGCCAAGGCTCAGGGGGCGGTGAAAAACTGTTTTTT. Protein product: CASSQGSGGGEKLFF. J is TRBJ1-4 and V is TRBV4-2; TRBD1 matches at 8 bases. CDR3 length: 15 amino acids. V dropped 1 base and J dropped 7; count of bases not matched to a gene: 5. Germline V gene data show CDR1 as LGHNA and CDR2 as YNFKEQ.

With regard to this clonotype: A junction boundary mismatches the germline segment, possibly from a read error. The rearrangement links TRBV7-6 to TRBJ2-5; unclear D gene. The last part of the DNA fits TRBJ2-7 better; the J call may be wrong. This CDR3 spans 15 amino acids. The germline V gene has CDR1 SGHVS and CDR2 FNYEAQ. CDR3 protein: CASSIAPNPNYEQYF. As DNA, the CDR3 is TGTGCCAGCAGCATAGCCCCAAACCCAAACTACGAGCAGTACTTC.

This clonotype has a single count. The genes are TRBV20-1 and TRBJ2-1; possibly TRBD2 for D (6 bases). The germline CDR1 and CDR2 sequences are DFQATT and SNEGSKA (reference sequence). Trimming cost V 5 bases and J 2 bases, with 19 bases left between them. This CDR3 has 16 amino acids. CDR3 loop: CSAPRGGRNPYNEQFF. The DNA for the CDR3 is TGCAGTGCTCCGCGGGGCGGTCGAAATCCCTACAATGAGCAGTTCTTC.

The rearrangement joins TRBV6-2 or TRBV6-3 to TRBJ1-5, with D perhaps TRBD1 (6 bases). Germline CDR1 MNHEY, CDR2 SVGEGT. V gave up 5 bases and J gave up 3 bases, with 8 bases separating them. This CDR3 comprises 13 residues. CDR3 DNA: TGTGCCAGCAGTACAGGGAACAATCAGCCCCAGCATTTT. Encoded protein: CASSTGNNQPQHF.

This clonotype was seen many times. The V and J genes are TRBV4-1 and TRBJ2-7; D is undetermined. Trimming left V 1 base short and J 0 bases short, with 10 bases between. The V gene's germline CDR1 is MGHRA and CDR2 YSYEKL. This CDR3 is 15 amino acids long. The CDR3 region is CASSQGSLSSYEQYF. The CDR3 region has the DNA TGCGCCAGCAGCCAAGGTAGCCTGAGCTCCTACGAGCAGTACTTC.

CDR3 region: CASRTDPHQPQHF. The DNA for the CDR3 is TGTGCCAGCCGGACGGACCCTCATCAGCCCCAGCATTTT. This rearrangement joins TRBV5-5 to TRBJ1-5, with D unresolved. The CDR3 is made up of 13 amino acids. Germline CDR1 is SGHKS and CDR2 is YYEKEE (reference sequence). The V and J ends lost 7 bases and 5 bases respectively, with 13 bases between them.

The V and J genes are TRBV6-1 and TRBJ2-7; 12 bases fit TRBD2. The CDR3 is made up of 18 amino acids. Unmatched junction bases numbered 11, after V lost 2 bases and J lost 3 bases. Germline-derived CDR1 and CDR2 are MNHNS and SASEGT. CDR3 DNA: TGTGCCAGCAGTGAAATACGGGCTAGCGGGAGGGCCCTCTACGAGCAGTACTTC. It is translated as CASSEIRASGRALYEQYF.